The 22 T cell receptor beta chains reported below all come from one sample, sequenced in a study of prognosis after radiotherapy for stage I lung cancer (dated by TCRdb to the early 2020s). TCRdb names Illumina HiSeq 3000 as the instrument used. Two rounds of multiplex PCR were used to amplify the TCR beta CDR3 region from genomic DNA. The first PCR round used primers specific to each TRBV and TRBJ gene, with sequences filed in Chinese patent CN105087789A. TCRdb handled the public reads itself, with Q25 trimming in fastp and clone calling in MiXCR, and kept productive beta chains. Rows with a matching CDR3 protein are joined into one entry that keeps the most common DNA and genes. Here the sample has tens of thousands of distinct CDR3 sequences; 46% occur a single time. The top ten constitute 15% of the sample. Sample: PBMCs, taken before or after stereotactic body radiation therapy (not recorded which). All receptors derive from a donor over 45 with non-small cell lung cancer.

This clonotype is labeled as medium-sized (0.01 to 0.1%). CDR3 sequence: CASSGDRRNYNSPLHF. The DNA of the CDR3 is TGTGCCAGCAGTGGGGACAGGAGGAACTATAATTCACCCCTCCACTTT. The chain combines TRBV6-1 with TRBJ1-6; 8 nucleotides line up with TRBD1. Unmatched junction bases numbered 5, after V lost 4 bases and J lost 3 bases. The CDR3 length is 16 residues. Germline values: CDR1 MNHNS, CDR2 SASEGT.

To note about this clonotype: A much larger clonotype is one base distant, so this may be a read error. The J gene is TRBJ1-4, the V gene TRBV7-6, with TRBD1 matching 7 bases. This CDR3 contains 17 residues. Germline V lookup: CDR1 SGHVS, CDR2 FNYEAQ. V gave up 2 bases and J gave up 8 bases; unmatched junction bases: 14. In nucleotides, the CDR3 is TGTGCCAGCAGCTTATGGCACCGACAGGGAATGGACGAAAAACTGTTTTTT. It yields the protein CASSLWHRQGMDEKLFF.

This clonotype was observed many times. The genes are TRBV30 and TRBJ2-5; D might be TRBD1 (6 bases). The CDR3 covers 12 residues. Germline CDR1 is GTSNPN and CDR2 is SVGIG (reference sequence). V lost 3 bases to trimming and J lost 4 bases, with 9 bases between them. DNA for the CDR3: TGTGCCTGGAGGAAACAGGGAGAGACCCAGTACTTC. Protein product: CAWRKQGETQYF.

The chain recombines TRBV25-1 with TRBJ2-5; TRBD2 matches at 7 bases. Germline V lookup: CDR1 MGHDK, CDR2 SYGVNS. Losses at the gene ends were 9 bases for V and 1 base for J; bases not matched to a gene: 11. This CDR3 is 15 amino acids long. The CDR3 region has the DNA TGTGCCAGTAGTATAGGGGCTAGCGGCCAAGAGACCCAGTACTTC. Its protein is CASSIGASGQETQYF.

On this clonotype itself: This could be a read error, since a much larger clone is one nucleotide away. The rearrangement links TRBV5-1 to TRBJ2-1, with D perhaps being TRBD1 or TRBD2 (5 bases each). Germline CDR1 reads SGHRS; CDR2 reads YFSETQ. CDR3 length equals 13 residues. CDR3 loop: CASSSSEGNERFF. CDR3 sequence (DNA): TGCGCCAGCAGCTCGAGCGAGGGGAATGAGCGGTTCTTC.

As for this clonotype: A far larger clone is one nucleotide away, so this likely arose from a read error. The V gene is TRBV6-4, the J gene TRBJ2-5; TRBD2 matches 8 bases. Germline lookup yields CDR1 MRHNA and CDR2 SNTAGT. The CDR3 loop spans 15 amino acids. CDR3 loop: CASSYSAGAWETQYF. The CDR3, as DNA: TGTGCCAGCAGTTACTCAGCGGGGGCGTGGGAGACCCAGTACTTC.

This clonotype has ten or more counts. The chain recombines TRBV19 with TRBJ2-3; 8 nucleotides align to TRBD2. The CDR3 runs to 14 residues. V was pared by 6 bases and J by 2 bases, with 4 bases of the junction left unmatched. Germline CDR1 is LNHDA and CDR2 is SQIVND (reference sequence). The CDR3 reads CASRRAGATDTQYF. The CDR3 bases are TGTGCCAGTAGACGAGCGGGAGCCACAGATACGCAGTATTTT.

On this clonotype itself: A far more abundant clone sits one base away, making this likely a read error. The chain employs TRBV6-7 and TRBJ2-2; D possibly matches TRBD1 or TRBD2 (5 bases each). TRBV6-7 is an ORF for which the function is uncertain. This CDR3 has 17 amino acids. V lost 5 bases and J 3 bases, leaving 19 bases between the germline ends. This CDR3 reads CASSPRGSKGYTGELFF. In DNA, the CDR3 is TGTGCCAGCAGTCCCCGGGGCAGTAAGGGGTACACCGGGGAGCTGTTTTTT.

There are many counts of this clonotype. The chain employs TRBV20-1 and TRBJ2-1; TRBD2 matches 10 bases. The length of the CDR3 is 19 residues. V lost 6 bases and J lost 1; bases outside the gene matches: 18. Germline CDR1 DFQATT, CDR2 SNEGSKA (reference sequence). Here the CDR3 DNA reads TGCAGTGCAACTCCACTAGCGGGAAAGTCATTAGAATCCTACAATGAGCAGTTCTTC. Amino acids: CSATPLAGKSLESYNEQFF.

By share, this clonotype counts as medium-sized (0.01 to 0.1%). The chain links TRBV6-8 to TRBJ2-7, with 9 positions matching TRBD2. The J segment lost 5 bases and the V segment lost 5 bases, leaving 10 bases of the junction unmatched. Germline values: CDR1 MNHGY, CDR2 SAAAGT. The CDR3 length is 15 residues. The CDR3 region is CASSPRPGLANEQYF. The CDR3 DNA reads as TGTGCCAGCAGTCCACGCCCTGGACTAGCGAACGAGCAGTACTTC.

The V and J genes are TRBV6-1 and TRBJ1-1; D unclear. V was clipped by 9 bases and J by 1 base, with 9 bases between them. The V gene's germline CDR1 is MNHNS and CDR2 SASEGT. CDR3 length equals 12 residues. The CDR3 loop is CASRAPNTEAFF. As DNA, the CDR3 is TGTGCCAGTCGCGCGCCGAACACTGAAGCTTTCTTT.

Sample share makes this clonotype medium-sized. The V call is TRBV6-1, the J call TRBJ1-1, with D maybe TRBD1 (6 bases). The CDR3 loop spans 14 amino acids. Germline assignment: CDR1 MNHNS and CDR2 SASEGT. Trimming pared 8 bases from V and 0 bases from J, leaving 13 bases between. The CDR3, as DNA: TGTGCCAGCTCAAAGAGGGGGATGAACACTGAAGCTTTCTTT. It encodes CASSKRGMNTEAFF.

This clonotype was detected ten times or more. V is TRBV6-2 or TRBV6-3 and J is TRBJ2-1; 11 nucleotides line up with TRBD2. Per the germline V gene, CDR1 is MNHEY and CDR2 is SVGEGT. V lost 1 base and J lost 9; bases outside the gene matches: 5. The CDR3 loop spans 15 amino acids. The CDR3 sequence is CASSYLTSGSREQFF. The CDR3 DNA is TGTGCCAGCAGTTACTTAACTAGCGGGAGTCGTGAGCAGTTCTTC.

This clonotype has only a few counts. V gene TRBV5-5 combines with J gene TRBJ2-5; D remains ambiguous. The CDR3 extends over 14 amino acids. Between the trimmed V and J ends, which lost 4 bases and 5 bases, there was a span of 15 bases. The germline V gene has CDR1 SGHKS and CDR2 YYEKEE (reference sequence). CDR3 bases: TGTGCCAGCAGCACCTCTAGGACGCGGGAGACCCAGTACTTC. It specifies CASSTSRTRETQYF.

This clonotype was counted many times. The chain recombines TRBV20-1 with TRBJ1-1; the match to TRBD1 covers 10 bases. CDR1 and CDR2 from the germline V gene are DFQATT and SNEGSKA (reference sequence). V was clipped by 6 bases and J by 6 bases; unmatched bases: 10. There are 14 residues in the CDR3. CDR3 sequence reads: CSASMRQGASEAFF. DNA of the CDR3: TGCAGTGCGTCCATGAGACAGGGGGCCTCTGAAGCTTTCTTT.

This sequence joins TRBV28 and TRBJ1-3; D is undetermined. Per germline, CDR1 MDHEN and CDR2 SYDVKM. This CDR3 has 15 amino acids. Trimming removed 7 bases from V and 1 base from J, with 14 bases in between. The CDR3 DNA is TGTGCCAGCACCTTGTCCGGTGATTCTGGAAACACCATATATTTT. Protein: CASTLSGDSGNTIYF.

The rearrangement links TRBV11-2 to TRBJ1-2; 9 bases are a match to TRBD1. Germline CDR1 reads SGHAT; CDR2 reads FQNNGV. The J segment lost 9 bases and the V segment lost 2 bases, leaving 4 bases of the junction unmatched. This CDR3 region has 13 residues. This chain's CDR3 is CASSLTTGGSYTF. The CDR3 nucleotides read TGTGCCAGCAGCTTAACGACAGGGGGTAGCTACACCTTC.

The chain carries TRBV7-7 and TRBJ1-5; possibly TRBD1 for D (5 bases). Germline V CDR1 and CDR2: SSHAT, FNYEAQ (reference sequence). The CDR3 is 13 amino acids. The CDR3 loop reads CANSSGRYQPQHF. As DNA, the CDR3 is TGTGCTAACAGCTCGGGACGATATCAGCCCCAGCATTTT.

This clonotype counts as medium-sized. The chain couples TRBV2 to TRBJ1-6, with D maybe TRBD1 (6 bases). The V gene lost 8 bases and the J gene lost 13 bases, with 15 bases spanning the gap. The CDR3 totals 12 residues. In germline, CDR1 is SNHLY, CDR2 FYNNEI. The CDR3 loop reads CASGRGPHPLHF. The DNA for the CDR3 is TGTGCCAGCGGGCGGGGGCCCCATCCCCTCCACTTT.

This clonotype occurred many times. The chain carries TRBV4-3 and TRBJ2-3; unclear D gene. Trimming pared 0 bases from V and 1 base from J, leaving 11 bases between. Germline loops: CDR1 LGHNA, CDR2 YSLEER. This CDR3 region has 16 residues. Written as DNA, the CDR3 is TGCGCCAGCAGCCAAGATGGCGAGAAGGGCACAGATACGCAGTATTTT. Its translation is CASSQDGEKGTDTQYF.

This clonotype was seen repeatedly, ten times or more. The V and J genes are TRBV10-3 and TRBJ2-1; no reliable D call. CDR1 ENHRY and CDR2 SYGVKD come from the germline V gene. The CDR3 runs to 15 residues. Trimming shortened V by 3 bases and J by 4 bases, and 13 bases separated the two germline ends. In DNA form, the CDR3 reads TGTGCCATCAGTGACGCCAGCGACTCATACAATGAGCAGTTCTTC. Its translation is CAISDASDSYNEQFF.

This clonotype was seen at least ten times. The V gene is TRBV7-6, the J gene TRBJ2-5; TRBD2 aligns across 9 bases. Losses at the gene ends were 1 base for V and 4 bases for J; bases not matched to a gene: 4. Germline V gene sequence: CDR1 SGHVS, CDR2 FNYEAQ. CDR3 size: 15 residues. The CDR3 reads CASSLVSGRTETQYF. The CDR3 DNA reads TGTGCCAGCAGCTTAGTTAGCGGGAGAACAGAGACCCAGTACTTC.